Described below is a single T cell receptor beta chain sequence and its context. The V and J ends lost 5 bases and 1 base respectively, with 5 bases between them. CDR1 DFQATT and CDR2 SNEGSKA come from the germline V gene (reference sequence). CDR3 length equals 11 residues. The data belong to a study of early T cells in non-severe SARS-CoV-2 infection. In the study overall: Sequenced material consisted of bulk RNA (from unsorted whole blood), and chains were unpaired.

Individually, cDNA molecules had unique molecular identifiers attached to them. Via MiXCR, TCRdb re-called the 5' RACE reads, giving one row per CDR3 protein. This table has under 70,000 distinct CDR3 sequences, roughly 5% appearing once. The sample taken for sequencing was whole blood. V is TRBV20-1 and J is TRBJ2-5; no firm D call. The sequence was obtained from an adult who was a healthcare worker with PCR-confirmed SARS-CoV-2 infection or an uninfected control (not recorded which). The CDR3 protein is CSAEIQETQYF. DNA for the CDR3: TGCAGTGCTGAAATCCAAGAGACCCAGTACTTC.